This T cell receptor (beta chain) was sequenced in a study of T cells expressing NK-cell markers. TCRdb re-called the 5' RACE reads, yielding one record per CDR3 amino acid sequence without DNA. The record lists about 390,000 distinct CDR3 sequences, of which the ten most abundant hold about 11%. The sample consisted of blood T cells: a sorted CD56 or NKG2C T cell subset, CD4+ or CD8+ T cells, or bulk PBMC T cells (not recorded which). The receptor comes from a woman aged 45 to 65 in good health.

CDR3: CASRPNTHRGRYDYGYTF. The chain has TRBV9 and TRBJ1-2; the D call of TRBD1 rests on TCRdb alone, since no DNA is present to check it. The CDR3 extends over 18 amino acids. Germline CDR1 reads SGDLS; CDR2 reads YYNGEE.